Listed here are 17 T cell receptor beta chains from one sample, sequenced in a study of tumor-infiltrating lymphocytes in primary liver carcinoma. TCR beta cDNA was made from 500 ng total RNA with a constant-region primer. Three nested multiplex PCR rounds, a slightly modified ARM-PCR method, built the TCR beta libraries. Researchers ran the first two PCR rounds for approximately 10 cycles each with TRBV1-TRBV30 forward primers and a C-beta reverse primer. TCRdb re-analysed the multiplex PCR reads in MiXCR, keeping a single row per CDR3 protein. Counted here are 320,000 or so distinct CDR3 sequences, 60% to 80% occurring once; the ten biggest clones make up approximately 9%. Blood RNA was derived from unsorted whole blood, and germline DNA was extracted too. Sequencing was carried out using peripheral blood. The origin of the receptors is a man aged 40-55 years with primary liver carcinoma and hepatitis B virus infection.

This sequence joins TRBV5-1 and TRBJ2-1; 11 bases align to TRBD1. V was clipped by 4 bases and J by 9 bases; unmatched bases: 15. The CDR3 spans 17 residues. CDR1 is SGHRS and CDR2 is YFSETQ in the germline V gene. CDR3 bases: TGCGCCAGCAGCCGTTCGAGCCCGGGACAGGGGGGCCCTGAGCAGTTCTTC. Translated, it gives CASSRSSPGQGGPEQFF.

This clonotype was counted once. Just one base apart from a much larger clone, this may be a read error. The conserved closing phenylalanine or tryptophan is absent in this CDR3, likely reflecting a read error. DNA for the CDR3: TGTGCCAGCAGGCCGGCGGGCCGGGCATACAATGAGCAGTTCCTC. Residues: CASRPAGRAYNEQFL. V usage is TRBV6-2 or TRBV6-3 and J usage is TRBJ2-1; TRBD2 might be the D (5 bases). V dropped 6 bases and J dropped 4 bases, with 16 bases sitting between them. This CDR3 comprises 15 residues. CDR1 is MNHEY, CDR2 SVGEGT, per germline.

This clonotype was counted only a few times. The rearrangement uses TRBV10-3 and TRBJ1-3; D not certain. Germline V lookup: CDR1 ENHRY, CDR2 SYGVKD. The CDR3 totals 14 residues. Trimming cost V 6 bases and J 0 bases, with 9 bases left between them. CDR3 residues: CAIREQSSGNTIYF. The CDR3 DNA is TGTGCCATCAGAGAACAGAGCTCTGGAAACACCATATATTTT.

This clonotype has at least ten counts. V gene TRBV29-1 combines with J gene TRBJ2-7, with TRBD1 matching 7 bases. This CDR3 has 12 amino acids. V was clipped by 4 bases and J by 3 bases; unmatched bases: 3. In germline, CDR1 is SQVTM, CDR2 ANQGSEA. CDR3 sequence: CSVGQGDYEQYF. The CDR3 bases are TGCAGCGTTGGACAGGGAGACTACGAGCAGTACTTC.

Notes on this clonotype: A read error may explain this, as a much larger clone is one base away. This chain connects TRBV5-6 to TRBJ2-7; unclear D gene. The CDR3 loop spans 13 amino acids. The V gene's germline CDR1 is SGHDT and CDR2 YYEEEE. CDR3: CASSSLMVYELYF. DNA of the CDR3: TGTGCCAGCAGCTCCTTGATGGTCTACGAGCTGTACTTC.

This clonotype has just a few counts. This chain links TRBV6-2 or TRBV6-3 with TRBJ2-1; TRBD2 matches 9 bases. The CDR3 runs 19 residues. The germline CDR1 and CDR2 sequences are MNHEY and SVGEGT. With 6 bases clipped from V and 7 bases from J, the junction kept 22 bases outside the gene matches. CDR3 in amino acids: CASRPLGGRAVLVGNEQFF. CDR3 nucleotide sequence: TGTGCCAGCAGGCCTCTCGGCGGGAGGGCCGTTTTGGTAGGGAATGAGCAGTTCTTC.

Notes on this clonotype: This may stem from a read error, because a much larger clone lies one nucleotide away. In nucleotides, the CDR3 is TGTGTCAGCAGTTCACAGGGGCATAGGGGGCAAGAGACCCAGTACTTC. Protein product: CVSSSQGHRGQETQYF. The chain carries TRBV6-5 and TRBJ2-5; TRBD1 aligns across 7 bases. CDR3 size: 16 residues. The germline V gene has CDR1 MNHEY and CDR2 SVGAGI.

In this sample, this clonotype turned up once. V and J are TRBV7-9 and TRBJ1-2; D not resolved. The germline gives CDR1 SEHNR, CDR2 FQNEAQ (reference sequence). V dropped 1 base and J dropped 1 base, with 10 bases sitting between them. The CDR3 contains 15 residues. CDR3 nucleotide sequence: TGTGCCAGCAGCTTAGTAGGGCAAATTAACTATGGCTACACCTTC. This codes for CASSLVGQINYGYTF.

As regards this clonotype: A read error may produce the germline difference seen at one junction end. The chain has TRBV30 and TRBJ2-7, with D tentatively TRBD1 (5 bases). Germline assignment: CDR1 GTSNPN and CDR2 SVGIG (reference sequence). The CDR3 is made up of 14 amino acids. CDR3 residues: CACRWPGHSYERYF. In DNA, the CDR3 is TGTGCCTGCCGTTGGCCAGGGCATTCCTACGAGCGGTACTTC.

As for this clonotype: The junction differs from germline at one of its ends, possibly a read error. V and J are TRBV5-1 and TRBJ2-3, with TRBD2 matching 7 bases. The CDR3 extends over 18 amino acids. CDR1 and CDR2 from the germline V gene are SGHRS and YFSETQ. This CDR3 is CASSWDRRVLAGTDTQYF. The CDR3 bases are TGCGCCAGCAGCTGGGACCGAAGGGTTTTAGCGGGCACAGATACGCAATATTTT.

To note about this clonotype: A read error is likely, as this CDR3 ends without the conserved phenylalanine or tryptophan. The V and J genes are TRBV10-1 and TRBJ2-3; 12 positions agree with TRBD2. V lost 4 bases to trimming and J lost 10 bases; unmatched junction nucleotides: 15. CDR3 size: 17 residues. From germline, CDR1 is WNHNN and CDR2 SYGVQD (reference sequence). CDR3 DNA: TGCGCCAGCAGTGGAGGACCGGGACTAGCGGGTCTTAATGCGCAGTATTTA. Translated: CASSGGPGLAGLNAQYL.

Comment on this clonotype: One junction end does not reproduce the germline sequence, and a read error may be involved. For the CDR3, the DNA is TGTGCCAGCAGTTACTCGACTAACTCCTACCAGCAGTACTTC. Translated: CASSYSTNSYQQYF. This sequence joins TRBV6-2 or TRBV6-3 and TRBJ2-7; a weak D match, TRBD2 (5 bases). This CDR3 contains 14 residues. Per the germline V gene, CDR1 is MNHEY and CDR2 is SVGEGT.

This clonotype was seen more than once but under ten times. The chain joins TRBV28 to TRBJ2-7, with a tentative D call TRBD2 (7 bases). The V end lost 2 bases, the J end lost 0 bases, and 14 bases lay between the germline ends. CDR3 length: 16 residues. Germline V lookup: CDR1 MDHEN, CDR2 SYDVKM. This CDR3 reads CASSLGGAGSSYEQYF. In nucleotides, the CDR3 is TGTGCCAGCAGTTTAGGGGGGGCGGGAAGCTCCTACGAGCAGTACTTC.

Comments on this clonotype: A much larger clone lies a single base off, so this may be a read error. The chain recombines TRBV5-6 with TRBJ1-1; 8 bases match TRBD1. The CDR3 has 12 residues. The germline gives CDR1 SGHDT, CDR2 YYEEEE. The CDR3 is CASSLGTGGAVF. CDR3 DNA sequence: TGTGCCAGCAGCCTGGGTACAGGGGGAGCTGTCTTT.

On this clonotype: The junction departs from the called germline gene at one end, perhaps through a read error. The chain has TRBV11-2 and TRBJ2-7; a possible D gene is TRBD1 (5 bases). CDR1 is SGHAT and CDR2 is FQNNGV in the germline V gene. This CDR3 is 14 amino acids long. The CDR3 DNA follows: TGTGCCAGCATCCCCAGGGTCATGGGGAACGAGGAGTACTTC. It encodes CASIPRVMGNEEYF. Full variable domain (remainder filled in from reference TRBV11-2 and TRBJ2-7): EAGVAQSPRYKIIEKRQSVAFWCNPISGHATLYWYQQILGQGPKLLIQFQNNGVVDDSQLPKDRFSAERLKGVDSTLKIQPAKLEDSAVYLCASIPRVMGNEEYFGPGTRLTVT.

This clonotype was seen just once. A much bigger clone sits one base away, suggesting this may be a read error. The rearrangement joins TRBV29-1 to TRBJ1-2, with TRBD1 matching over 9 bases. Trimming took 3 bases from V and 9 from J; bases not matched to a gene: 8. Germline lookup yields CDR1 SQVTM and CDR2 ANQGSEA. The CDR3 spans 13 residues. The CDR3 region is CSVDRDRVHRYTF. CDR3 nucleotide sequence: TGCAGCGTTGATAGGGACAGGGTCCATCGCTACACCTTC.

Concerning this clonotype itself: One end of the junction does not line up with germline, which may come from a read error. The V call is TRBV5-1, the J call TRBJ2-7; tentatively, D is TRBD2 (5 bases). The CDR3 is 16 amino acids. CDR1 and CDR2 from the germline V gene are SGHRS and YFSETQ. CDR3 in DNA: TGCGTCAGCAGCTTGGTGGACTGGAAAAGCTCCTACGAGCAGTACTTC. Translating gives CVSSLVDWKSSYEQYF.